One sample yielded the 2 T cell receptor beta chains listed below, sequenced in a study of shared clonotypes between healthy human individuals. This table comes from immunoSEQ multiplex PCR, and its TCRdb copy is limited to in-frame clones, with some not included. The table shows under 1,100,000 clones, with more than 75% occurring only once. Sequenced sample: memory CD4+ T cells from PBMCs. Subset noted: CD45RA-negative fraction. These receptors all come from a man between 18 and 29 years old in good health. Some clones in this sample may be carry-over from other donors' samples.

The CDR3 reads CASSQTGTNYGYTF. In DNA form, the CDR3 reads TGTGCCAGCAGCCAGACCGGGACAAACTATGGCTACACCTTC. V and J are TRBV11-2 and TRBJ1-2, with D tentatively TRBD1 (6 bases). Looked up from germline, CDR1 is SGHAT and CDR2 is FQNNGV. The CDR3 sequence is 14 residues long. Trimming pared 5 bases from V and 2 bases from J, leaving 12 bases between.

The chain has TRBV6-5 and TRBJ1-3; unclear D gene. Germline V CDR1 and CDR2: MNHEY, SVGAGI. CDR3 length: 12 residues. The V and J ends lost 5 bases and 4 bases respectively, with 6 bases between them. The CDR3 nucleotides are TGTGCCAGCAGTCCCCAGGGAAACACCATATATTTT. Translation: CASSPQGNTIYF.